The next 9 T cell receptor beta chains were all read from a single sample in a study of blood T cell repertoires in COVID-19. Only in-frame clones appear in the TCRdb table, and some are missing; sequencing was by immunoSEQ multiplex PCR. This sample has under 400,000 clones; 90% occur once, and the top ten carry 2.5% to 3.5%. Sequencing input: peripheral blood. These receptors all stem from a woman aged 30 to 39 with COVID-19, enrolled during active disease.

V is TRBV30 and J is TRBJ1-3; D remains ambiguous. The CDR3 loop spans 12 amino acids. V was cut by 1 base and J by 4 bases, with 5 bases left in between. CDR1 is GTSNPN and CDR2 is SVGIG in the germline V gene (reference sequence). The CDR3 region has the DNA TGTGCCTGGAGTGCTCGGGGAAACACCATATATTTT. It specifies CAWSARGNTIYF.

This rearrangement joins TRBV24-1 to TRBJ2-7; D gene unclear. V shed 4 bases and J shed 0 bases, with 6 bases lying between them. From germline, CDR1 is KGHDR and CDR2 SFDVKD. The CDR3 has 13 residues. This CDR3 reads CATSDPGSYEQYF. CDR3 DNA: TGTGCCACCAGTGACCCAGGCTCCTACGAGCAGTACTTC.

The rearrangement uses TRBV5-1 and TRBJ2-1, with a tentative D call TRBD1 (6 bases). Trimming cost V 0 bases and J 8 bases, with 9 bases left between them. The V gene's germline CDR1 is SGHRS and CDR2 YFSETQ. This CDR3 has 13 residues. CDR3 DNA sequence: TGCGCCAGCAGCTTGGACAGGGTAGATGAGCAGTTCTTC. It specifies CASSLDRVDEQFF.

This clone showed up just once. The CDR3: CASSPGTRTYEQYF. The CDR3 DNA reads TGCGCCAGCAGCCCCGGGACTCGTACCTACGAGCAGTACTTC. The chain has TRBV5-1 and TRBJ2-7; the D gene is possibly TRBD2 (6 bases). Germline lookup yields CDR1 SGHRS and CDR2 YFSETQ. V was trimmed by 4 bases and J by 2 bases, leaving 13 bases between them. The CDR3 is made up of 14 amino acids.

The gene calls are TRBV14 and TRBJ2-1; 10 bases are a match to TRBD2. V lost 2 bases, J lost 0 bases, and 1 base stayed unmatched. The germline V gene has CDR1 SGHDN and CDR2 FVKESK. CDR3 length equals 16 residues. Here the CDR3 DNA reads TGTGCCAGCAGCCAAAGCGGGAGGGCCTCCTACAATGAGCAGTTCTTC. This codes for CASSQSGRASYNEQFF.

The DNA of the CDR3 is TGTGCCAGCAGCCCAGGAGGTGGCAGGAAAAATGAAAAACTGTTTTTT. It is translated as CASSPGGGRKNEKLFF. The chain carries TRBV9 and TRBJ1-4; no clear D gene. The germline gives CDR1 SGDLS, CDR2 YYNGEE. The germline V and J ends were trimmed by 4 bases and 5 bases, with 18 bases remaining between them. The CDR3 length is 16 residues.

The sample holds one count of this clone. This chain uses TRBV19 with TRBJ1-4; 12 bases are a match to TRBD1. Trimming removed 6 bases from V and 8 bases from J; junction bases left unmatched: 7. This CDR3 region has 15 residues. Germline CDR1 is LNHDA and CDR2 is SQIVND (reference sequence). CDR3 bases: TGTGCCAGTAGCCCTTGGGACAGGGGGCAAGAAAAACTGTTTTTT. It yields the protein CASSPWDRGQEKLFF.

The rearrangement links TRBV5-4 to TRBJ2-3; 9 bases agree with TRBD2. The CDR3 has 16 residues. V trimming: 0 bases; J trimming: 4 bases; junction bases outside the gene matches: 6. Germline values: CDR1 SGHNT, CDR2 YYREEE (reference sequence). Here the CDR3 reads CASSLGGRGGADTQYF. CDR3 DNA sequence: TGTGCCAGCAGCTTGGGCGGGAGGGGTGGAGCAGATACGCAGTATTTT.

The V gene is TRBV7-2, the J gene TRBJ2-1; 8 bases fit TRBD2. The ends lost 6 bases at V and 4 bases at J; junction bases unmatched: 17. The CDR3 has 18 residues. From germline, CDR1 is SGHTA and CDR2 FQGNSA. CDR3 sequence (DNA): TGTGCCAGCAGGCTCCGAAAACCCCCGGGACTAGTGTACAATGAGCAGTTCTTC. Protein: CASRLRKPPGLVYNEQFF. Full variable domain (missing parts from reference TRBV7-2 and TRBJ2-1): GAGVSQSPSNKVTEKGKDVELRCDPISGHTALYWYRQSLGQGLEFLIYFQGNSAPDKSGLPSDRFSAERTGGSVSTLTIQRTQQEDSAVYLCASRLRKPPGLVYNEQFFGPGTRLTVL.